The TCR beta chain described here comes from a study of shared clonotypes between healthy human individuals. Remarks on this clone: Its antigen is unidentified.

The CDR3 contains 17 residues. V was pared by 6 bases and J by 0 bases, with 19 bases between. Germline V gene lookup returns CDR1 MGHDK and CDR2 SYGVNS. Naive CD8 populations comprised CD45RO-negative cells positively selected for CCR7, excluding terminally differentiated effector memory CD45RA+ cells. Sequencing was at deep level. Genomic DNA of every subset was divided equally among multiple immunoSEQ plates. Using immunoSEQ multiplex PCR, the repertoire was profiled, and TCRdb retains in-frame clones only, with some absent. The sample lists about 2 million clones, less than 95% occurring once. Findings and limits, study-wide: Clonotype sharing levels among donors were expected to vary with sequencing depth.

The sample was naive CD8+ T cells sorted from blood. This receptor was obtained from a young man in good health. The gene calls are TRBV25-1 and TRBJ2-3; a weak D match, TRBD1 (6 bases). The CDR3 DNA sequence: TGTGCCAGCAGGGGGGCGACCATTTCAACTAGCACAGATACGCAGTATTTT. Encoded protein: CASRGATISTSTDTQYF.